This T cell receptor beta chain was recovered during a study of T cell responses to AZD1222 COVID-19 vaccine. Findings and limits, study-wide: In the spike-specific TCR repertoire, nearly half reportedly target unmutated variant regions. Seropositive at baseline were only 5 to 7 AZD1222 recipients.

A remark on this clone: Its antigen is unidentified.

The data were produced by immunoSEQ multiplex PCR, yet TCRdb's version contains in-frame clones alone and is incomplete. The repertoire has about 130,000 clones, around 93% of them found once; the top ten carry approximately 6.8%. Germline loops: CDR1 LGHNT, CDR2 FRNRAP. Deletions cut 7 bases from V and 0 bases from J, with 7 bases between. CDR3 length: 13 residues. The source of this sequence is an adult who received the AZD1222 COVID-19 vaccine. This chain links TRBV12-5 with TRBJ2-1, with unresolved D. Sequencing was performed on peripheral blood, taken 28 days after the second AZD1222 dose. For the CDR3, the DNA is TGTGCTAGTGCGGAAGGCTCCTACAATGAGCAGTTCTTC. It yields the protein CASAEGSYNEQFF.